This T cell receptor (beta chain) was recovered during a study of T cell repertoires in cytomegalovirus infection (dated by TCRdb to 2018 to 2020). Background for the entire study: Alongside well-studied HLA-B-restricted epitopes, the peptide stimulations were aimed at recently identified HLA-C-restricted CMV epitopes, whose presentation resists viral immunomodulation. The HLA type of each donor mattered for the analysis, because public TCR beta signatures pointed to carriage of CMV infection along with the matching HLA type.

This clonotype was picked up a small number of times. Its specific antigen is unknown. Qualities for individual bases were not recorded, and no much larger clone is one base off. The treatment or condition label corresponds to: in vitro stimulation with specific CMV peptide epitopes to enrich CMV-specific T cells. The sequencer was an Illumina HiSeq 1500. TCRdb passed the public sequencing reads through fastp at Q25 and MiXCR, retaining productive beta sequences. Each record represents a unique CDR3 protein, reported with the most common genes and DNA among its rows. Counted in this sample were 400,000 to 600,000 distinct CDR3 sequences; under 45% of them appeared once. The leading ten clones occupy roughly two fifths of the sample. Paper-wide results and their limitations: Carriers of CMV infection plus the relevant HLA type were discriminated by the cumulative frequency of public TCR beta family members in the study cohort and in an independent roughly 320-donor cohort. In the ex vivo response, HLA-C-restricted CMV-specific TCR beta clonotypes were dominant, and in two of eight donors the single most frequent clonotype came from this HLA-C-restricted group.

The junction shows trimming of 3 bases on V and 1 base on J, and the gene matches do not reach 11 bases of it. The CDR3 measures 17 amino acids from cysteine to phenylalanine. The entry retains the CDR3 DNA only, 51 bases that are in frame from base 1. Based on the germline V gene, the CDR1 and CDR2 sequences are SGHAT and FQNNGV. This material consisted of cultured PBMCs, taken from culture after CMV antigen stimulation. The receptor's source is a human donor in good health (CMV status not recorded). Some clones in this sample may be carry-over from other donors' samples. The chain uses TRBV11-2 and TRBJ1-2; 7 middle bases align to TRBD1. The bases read TGTGCCAGCAGCTTGCCCGGGACAGAAGCCCTTAACTATGGCTACACCTTC. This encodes CASSLPGTEALNYGYTF. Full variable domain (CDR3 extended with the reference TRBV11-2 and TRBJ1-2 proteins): EAGVAQSPRYKIIEKRQSVAFWCNPISGHATLYWYQQILGQGPKLLIQFQNNGVVDDSQLPKDRFSAERLKGVDSTLKIQPAKLEDSAVYLCASSLPGTEALNYGYTFGSGTRLTVV.